This section outlines one T cell receptor beta chain sequence together with its context. Germline V gene lookup returns CDR1 MNHEY and CDR2 SMNVEV (reference sequence). This CDR3 spans 15 amino acids. V gave up 7 bases and J gave up 2 bases, with 15 bases separating them. The data are from a study of T cell changes during pregnancy in multiple sclerosis. Produced via immunoSEQ multiplex PCR; TCRdb's table is partial and in-frame only. Among tens of thousands of clones listed, roughly 90% were seen once. This clonotype was obtained from a female donor in good health, enrolled as a control in a pregnancy study. The chain uses TRBV27 and TRBJ2-1; tentative D call: TRBD2 (6 bases). Sample: peripheral blood, taken in the first trimester of pregnancy. CDR3 in amino acids: CASTRGDAAYNEQFF. DNA of the CDR3: TGTGCCAGCACTCGCGGGGACGCGGCCTACAATGAGCAGTTCTTC.